This T cell receptor (beta chain) was documented in a study of cytomegalovirus exposure and HLA in healthy donors. V was shortened by 2 bases and J by 5 bases, with 10 bases between the two germline ends. Germline values: CDR1 SGHDT, CDR2 YYEEEE. The CDR3 totals 13 residues. The PCR ran on 60 Vbeta and 13 Jbeta primers. Repertoires were generated with immunoSEQ multiplex PCR, while TCRdb's copy carries only in-frame clones and drops some. In the table there are about 270,000 clones, roughly 70% of which are singletons. The sample consisted of PBMCs. V is TRBV5-6 and J is TRBJ1-1; D remains ambiguous. The TCR comes from a female donor in good health and CMV-seronegative. This CDR3 is CASSLGSRTEAFF. The CDR3 nucleotides are TGTGCCAGCAGCTTAGGGAGTCGGACTGAAGCTTTCTTT. Variable domain in full (rest from reference TRBV5-6 and TRBJ1-1): DAGVTQSPTHLIKTRGQQVTLRCSPKSGHDTVSWYQQALGQGPQFIFQYYEEEERQRGNFPDRFSGHQFPNYSSELNVNALLLGDSALYLCASSLGSRTEAFFGQGTRLTVV.